This T cell receptor (beta chain) was obtained from a study of shared clonotypes between healthy human individuals. Study-level findings and limits: The researchers took only blood, and tissue repertoires probably look different.

Note on this clone: Its cognate antigen is unknown.

Adults of Caucasian background living in Nashville, Tennessee made up all donors. Produced via immunoSEQ multiplex PCR; TCRdb's table is partial and in-frame only. The profile shows 400,000 to 500,000 clones, around three quarters of them singletons. CDR3 length: 11 residues. Trimming cost V 3 bases and J 8 bases, with 10 bases left between them. Germline CDR1 SQVTM, CDR2 ANQGSEA. The chain recombines TRBV29-1 with TRBJ1-2; no clear D gene. This sequence originates from a woman in her 40s in good health. Some clones in this sample may be carry-over from other donors' samples. Sequenced input: PBMCs. For the CDR3, the DNA is TGCAGCGTTGACCAGGCCCAAGGCTACACCTTC. Protein product: CSVDQAQGYTF.